One sample yielded the 10 T cell receptor beta chains listed below, sequenced in a study of shared clonotypes between healthy human individuals. Sequenced by immunoSEQ multiplex PCR; TCRdb stores in-frame clones only, minus some. The sample yields some 2.1 million clones, about 95% seen once. Terminally differentiated effector memory CD45RA+ cells were excluded from the naive CD8 cells, which were CD45RO-negative and positively selected for CCR7. Sequencing used naive CD8+ T cells sorted from blood. The origin of the receptors is a man between 18 and 29 years old in good health.

The chain links TRBV19 to TRBJ1-4; unclear D gene. Trimming took off 3 bases at V and 12 bases at J, with 14 bases between the two ends. CDR1 is LNHDA and CDR2 is SQIVND in the germline V gene (reference sequence). The CDR3 consists of 13 residues. CDR3 amino acids: CASSIGVEAELFF. The CDR3 coding sequence is TGTGCCAGTAGTATCGGGGTAGAAGCGGAACTGTTTTTT.

As concerns this clone: This sample also contains other DNA sequences that code for the same CDR3. V and J are TRBV19 and TRBJ2-7; 9 bases match TRBD1. V lost 5 bases to trimming and J lost 4 bases; unmatched junction nucleotides: 6. Germline lookup yields CDR1 LNHDA and CDR2 SQIVND (reference sequence). CDR3 size: 14 residues. CDR3 region: CASSPGTGLYEQYF. DNA of the CDR3: TGTGCCAGTAGTCCCGGGACAGGGTTATACGAGCAGTACTTC.

The chain recombines TRBV25-1 with TRBJ2-1; 13 nucleotides align to TRBD2. CDR3 length: 17 amino acids. CDR1 MGHDK and CDR2 SYGVNS come from the germline V gene. V was clipped by 2 bases and J by 0 bases; unmatched bases: 1. The chain's CDR3 is CASSEGLAGDSYNEQFF. The DNA of the CDR3 is TGTGCCAGCAGTGAAGGACTAGCGGGGGACTCCTACAATGAGCAGTTCTTC.

The gene calls are TRBV25-1 and TRBJ1-6; possibly TRBD1 for D (5 bases). CDR3 length: 14 residues. Looked up from germline, CDR1 is MGHDK and CDR2 is SYGVNS. V dropped 5 bases and J dropped 3 bases, with 8 bases sitting between them. The CDR3 DNA reads TGTGCCAGCAGTAATACAGGCTATAATTCACCCCTCCACTTT. Its protein product is CASSNTGYNSPLHF.

J is TRBJ2-7 and V is TRBV4-1; D is uncertain. Trimming removed 3 bases at V and 3 bases at J, with 12 bases between. Germline CDR1 reads MGHRA; CDR2 reads YSYEKL. The CDR3 runs 14 residues. The CDR3 nucleotides read TGCGCCAGCAGCCAGACCGGGCGCAACTACGAGCAGTACTTC. It is translated as CASSQTGRNYEQYF.

In its sample, this clone was seen once. The sample carries other DNA sequences with the same CDR3. The chain links TRBV6-1 to TRBJ2-7; a possible D gene is TRBD2 (5 bases). Looked up from germline, CDR1 is MNHNS and CDR2 is SASEGT. Deletions cut 3 bases from V and 0 bases from J, with 9 bases between. The CDR3 sequence is 14 residues long. In DNA form, the CDR3 reads TGTGCCAGCAGTGAGGTAGGGAGCTCCTACGAGCAGTACTTC. It yields the protein CASSEVGSSYEQYF.

V and J are TRBV13 and TRBJ2-2, with D perhaps TRBD2 (5 bases). This CDR3 has 14 residues. V dropped 6 bases and J dropped 7 bases, with 15 bases sitting between them. CDR1 PRHDT and CDR2 FYEKMQ come from the germline V gene (reference sequence). Here the CDR3 reads CASSTSLAFGELFF. The CDR3 nucleotides read TGTGCCAGCAGTACGTCTTTAGCGTTCGGGGAGCTGTTTTTT.

Notes on this clone: Distinct nucleotide sequences in the sample also encode this CDR3. V and J are TRBV5-6 and TRBJ2-7; D assignment may be TRBD1 or TRBD2 (5 bases each). CDR1 SGHDT and CDR2 YYEEEE come from the germline V gene. V lost 4 bases, J lost 3 bases, and 14 bases lay in between. This CDR3 comprises 14 residues. Written as DNA, the CDR3 is TGTGCCAGCAGCATATCCGGGACGAGCTACGAGCAGTACTTC. Amino acids: CASSISGTSYEQYF.

The chain joins TRBV7-9 to TRBJ2-7; 7 nucleotides align to TRBD2. The germline CDR1 and CDR2 sequences are SEHNR and FQNEAQ (reference sequence). V was pared by 5 bases and J by 0 bases, with 4 bases of the junction left unmatched. The CDR3 totals 14 residues. This CDR3 is CASSGASGSYEQYF. In nucleotides, the CDR3 is TGTGCCAGCAGCGGGGCTAGCGGCTCCTACGAGCAGTACTTC.

This clone is a singleton in its sample. CDR3 in DNA: TGTGCCAGCACGGGGCTTGTGACCTACGAGCAGTACTTC. Protein sequence: CASTGLVTYEQYF. V is TRBV6-1 and J is TRBJ2-7; the D gene could be TRBD1 or TRBD2 (5 bases each). V was trimmed by 7 bases and J by 2 bases, leaving 12 bases between them. CDR3 length equals 13 residues. The V gene's germline CDR1 is MNHNS and CDR2 SASEGT.